These T cell receptor beta chains were read from a single sample in a study of human T cells and chemical hapten exposure. A single record per CDR3 protein comes from TCRdb applying MiXCR to the RACE reads. Here the sample spans 95,000 to 150,000 distinct CDR3 sequences, about 11% being singletons. The input for sequencing was whole blood, taken in connection with sensitization to the hapten diphenylcyclopropenone (DPC). The receptors derive from a woman aged 45-59 years with alopecia areata. Some clones in this sample may be carry-over from other donors' samples. Each CDR3 is given with its conserved first and last residue. Each record gives: V gene, J gene, D gene, clone size, CDR3 protein, CDR3 DNA. The D gene is left open where the match is weak. Size is stated for part of the rows, as once, few or many counts, or as a class when the clone is expanded.

TRBV7-2	TRBJ2-1	-	few	CASSTGTTVGDEQFF	TGTGCCAGCAGCACCGGAACCACCGTGGGCGATGAGCAGTTCTTC
TRBV6-5	TRBJ1-1	-	few	CASSYMKANTEAFF	TGTGCCAGCAGTTACATGAAGGCTAACACTGAAGCTTTCTTT
TRBV20-1	TRBJ2-3	-	few	CSAREQGITDTQYF	TGCAGTGCTAGAGAACAGGGCATCACAGATACGCAGTATTTT
TRBV6-1	TRBJ1-2	-	-	CASRTRTNRDYGYTF	TGTGCCAGCAGGACTCGCACGAACCGGGACTATGGCTACACCTTC
TRBV6-1	TRBJ2-3	TRBD2	few	CASVKIAGGIASTDTQYF	TGTGCCAGCGTGAAGATAGCGGGAGGGATCGCCAGCACAGATACGCAGTATTTT
TRBV6-1	TRBJ2-2	TRBD2	-	CASSETSGGPNTGELVF	TGTGCCAGCAGTGAGACTAGCGGGGGCCCTAACACCGGGGAGCTGGTTTTT
TRBV6-5	TRBJ1-5	TRBD1	many	CASSRDSHYSNQPQHF	TGTGCCAGCAGTCGGGACAGCCACTATAGCAATCAGCCCCAGCATTTT
TRBV5-1	TRBJ1-1	-	-	CASSLDRTNTEAFF	TGCGCCAGCAGCTTGGACAGGACGAACACTGAAGCTTTCTTT
TRBV29-1	TRBJ2-7	-	few	CSVGRGVSEQYF	TGCAGCGTGGGACGGGGCGTAAGCGAGCAGTACTTC
TRBV30	TRBJ1-1	TRBD1	few	CAWSPGTAPMNTEAFF	TGTGCCTGGAGCCCCGGGACAGCCCCAATGAACACTGAAGCTTTCTTT
TRBV13	TRBJ2-5	-	few	CASSPLGGRQETQYF	TGTGCCAGCAGCCCCCTCGGGGGTAGGCAAGAGACCCAGTACTTC
TRBV20-1	TRBJ2-4	TRBD2	few	CSARVAGEPKNIQYF	TGCAGTGCTAGAGTCGCGGGAGAGCCCAAAAACATTCAGTACTTC
TRBV10-3	TRBJ2-1	-	many	CAISESGTRVEQFF	TGTGCCATCAGTGAGTCCGGGACAAGGGTTGAGCAGTTCTTC
TRBV2	TRBJ1-5	-	-	CASSGAGANQPQHF	TGTGCCAGCAGTGGGGCAGGGGCAAATCAGCCCCAGCATTTT
TRBV29-1	TRBJ2-1	-	many	CSVDRPREDEQFF	TGCAGCGTTGATCGCCCCAGGGAGGATGAGCAGTTCTTC
TRBV2	TRBJ1-2	-	-	CASSEVGRQDYGYTF	TGTGCCAGCAGTGAAGTTGGGCGGCAGGACTATGGCTACACCTTC
TRBV4-2	TRBJ2-3	-	few	CASSQGERMATTDTQYF	TGTGCCAGCAGCCAAGGAGAACGGATGGCGACGACAGATACGCAGTATTTT
TRBV12-3/TRBV12-4	TRBJ2-2	-	-	CAEGGAGELFF	TGTGCCGAGGGGGGGGCCGGGGAGCTGTTTTTT
TRBV2	TRBJ2-7	TRBD1	-	CASSDLRGLEQYF	TGTGCCAGCAGCGACTTAAGGGGGCTTGAGCAGTACTTC
TRBV3-1	TRBJ1-4	TRBD1	-	CASSQERWTGAEKLFF	TGTGCCAGCAGCCAAGAGAGATGGACAGGGGCTGAAAAACTGTTTTTT
TRBV3-1	TRBJ2-2	-	many	CASSLGHYTGELFF	TGTGCCAGCAGTCTGGGGCACTACACCGGGGAGCTGTTTTTT
TRBV18	TRBJ1-3	-	many	CASSLAGLLHTIYF	TGTGCCAGCTCTCTTGCAGGGTTACTACACACCATATATTTT
TRBV5-1	TRBJ1-2	-	few	CASSLGAATGYTF	TGCGCCAGCAGCTTGGGGGCCGCTACAGGCTACACCTTC
TRBV7-2	TRBJ2-3	-	many	CASREGSTDTQYF	TGTGCCAGCAGAGAGGGAAGCACAGATACGCAGTATTTT
TRBV24-1	TRBJ2-2	-	-	CATSDHRQLNTGELFF	TGTGCCACCAGTGACCACCGACAGCTGAACACCGGGGAGCTGTTTTTT
TRBV13	TRBJ1-1	-	many	CASSLAGITEAFF	TGTGCCAGCAGCTTAGCAGGGATCACTGAAGCTTTCTTT
TRBV7-9	TRBJ1-2	-	-	CASSLGVGADYGYTF	TGTGCCAGCAGCTTAGGAGTGGGCGCAGACTATGGCTACACCTTC
TRBV11-2	TRBJ2-3	-	few	CASSFRASGDTQYF	TGTGCCAGCAGCTTCAGGGCTAGTGGGGATACGCAGTATTTT
TRBV29-1	TRBJ2-7	-	many	CSPTSGTAAWPSSYEQYF	TGCAGCCCTACGTCCGGGACGGCCGCGTGGCCAAGCTCCTACGAGCAGTACTTC
TRBV20-1	TRBJ2-7	TRBD1	few	CSASDWGTGAYEQYF	TGCAGTGCTAGTGATTGGGGGACAGGGGCGTACGAGCAGTACTTC
TRBV20-1	TRBJ2-2	-	few	CSARDFFITGELFF	TGCAGTGCTAGAGATTTTTTCATCACCGGGGAGCTGTTTTTT
TRBV11-2	TRBJ2-7	-	many	CASSPSLGLVVHEQYF	TGTGCCAGCAGCCCTTCGCTGGGACTCGTGGTCCACGAGCAGTACTTC
TRBV4-1	TRBJ2-5	TRBD1	-	CASSQGLQGIKTQYF	TGCGCCAGCAGCCAAGGCCTACAGGGGATAAAGACCCAGTACTTC